These T cell receptor beta chains were read from a single sample in a study of shared clonotypes between healthy human individuals. Assay: immunoSEQ multiplex PCR; the TCRdb copy retains only in-frame clones and omits some. The sample has some 490,000 clones, over 70% seen once; the top ten hold approximately 11%. Material: PBMCs. The receptors come from a woman aged 40 to 50 in good health. Some clones in this sample may be carry-over from other donors' samples. Each CDR3 is given with its conserved first and last residue. A D gene is named only where the DNA matches it firmly. Only part of the rows carry a size: once, few, many, or a class if the clone is expanded.

v_call	j_call	d_call	clone_size	cdr3_aa	cdr3_nt
TRBV29-1	TRBJ2-1	TRBD2	once	CSVGLAGATKNNEQFF	TGCAGCGTCGGACTAGCGGGAGCAACCAAGAACAATGAGCAGTTCTTC
TRBV19	TRBJ1-5	-	-	CASSKEGEAGPQHF	TGTGCCAGTAGTAAAGAGGGCGAAGCGGGACCCCAGCATTTT
TRBV19	TRBJ2-3	-	few	CAAKGAVGTDTQYF	TGTGCCGCAAAAGGGGCGGTGGGTACAGATACGCAGTATTTT
TRBV9	TRBJ2-5	TRBD2	-	CASSPSGGVKTQYF	TGTGCCAGCAGCCCGAGTGGGGGGGTGAAGACCCAGTACTTC
TRBV10-3	TRBJ2-6	-	-	CAIKGVGDVLTF	TGTGCCATCAAGGGTGTTGGCGACGTCCTGACTTTC
TRBV28	TRBJ2-1	-	-	CASSLAGAGVYNEQFF	TGTGCCAGCAGTCTCGCGGGGGCGGGAGTTTACAATGAGCAGTTCTTC
TRBV27	TRBJ1-4	TRBD1	-	CASSRGATNEKLFF	TGTGCCAGCTCCAGGGGGGCAACTAATGAAAAACTGTTTTTT
TRBV6-4	TRBJ1-5	TRBD1	-	CASSDSPGQGALVYQPQHF	TGTGCCAGCAGTGACTCTCCTGGACAGGGGGCGTTGGTCTATCAGCCCCAGCATTTT
TRBV9	TRBJ2-1	-	once	CASSPPQGNEQFF	TGTGCCAGCAGCCCTCCCCAGGGGAATGAGCAGTTCTTC
TRBV27	TRBJ2-7	-	-	CASSLSPVGEQYF	TGTGCCAGCAGTTTATCGCCCGTGGGTGAGCAGTACTTC
TRBV9	TRBJ1-2	-	-	CASNVSGEPRIDGYTF	TGTGCCAGCAACGTGTCCGGGGAGCCTAGGATTGATGGCTACACCTTC
TRBV18	TRBJ1-5	TRBD1	once	CASSPPSSDRVNQPQHF	TGTGCCAGCTCACCACCGTCCTCCGACAGGGTCAATCAGCCCCAGCATTTT
TRBV5-1	TRBJ2-5	-	-	CASSSSAQNQETQYF	TGCGCCAGCAGCAGCTCAGCACAGAACCAAGAGACCCAGTACTTC
TRBV11-3	TRBJ2-2	-	-	CASSFQGMNTGELFF	TGTGCCAGCAGCTTTCAAGGGATGAACACCGGGGAGCTGTTTTTT
TRBV18	TRBJ2-2	-	few	CASSPLQGNTGELFF	TGTGCCAGCTCACCCCTCCAGGGGAACACCGGGGAGCTGTTTTTT
TRBV28	TRBJ2-7	-	-	CAIQEGSSYEQYF	TGTGCCATCCAGGAGGGGTCCTCCTACGAGCAGTACTTC
TRBV6-1	TRBJ2-7	-	-	CASSEARQQYF	TGTGCCAGCAGTGAAGCGCGTCAGCAGTACTTC
TRBV7-8	TRBJ2-7	-	once	CASSLERFRGYEQYF	TGTGCCAGCAGCTTAGAAAGGTTTCGGGGATACGAGCAGTACTTC
TRBV11-3	TRBJ1-2	-	-	CASSLHRSNYGYTF	TGTGCCAGCAGCTTACACAGATCTAACTATGGCTACACCTTC
TRBV6-9	TRBJ2-7	-	once	CASSFGLEGYEQYF	TGTGCCAGCAGTTTTGGGCTAGAGGGCTACGAGCAGTACTTC
TRBV5-5	TRBJ1-2	-	medium-sized	CASSLVVKNYGYTF	TGTGCCAGCAGCTTGGTGGTCAAAAACTATGGCTACACCTTC
TRBV5-8	TRBJ1-2	-	once	CASSLGDIYGYTF	TGTGCCAGCAGCTTGGGAGACATCTATGGCTACACCTTC
TRBV9	TRBJ2-1	-	-	CASSVAGQRWEQFF	TGTGCCAGCAGCGTAGCGGGTCAGAGGTGGGAGCAGTTCTTC
TRBV6-1	TRBJ2-5	TRBD2	many	CASGRDEQETQYF	TGTGCCAGCGGGAGGGACGAGCAAGAGACCCAGTACTTC
TRBV25-1	TRBJ2-7	TRBD1	-	CASSEAGQGVGSNYEQYF	TGTGCCAGCAGTGAGGCCGGACAGGGGGTTGGTAGTAACTACGAGCAGTACTTC
TRBV11-2	TRBJ2-6	-	-	CASSLGPGQGAGANVLTF	TGTGCCAGCAGCTTAGGTCCCGGTCAGGGCGCCGGGGCCAACGTCCTGACTTTC
TRBV2	TRBJ1-1	TRBD1	-	CASSIQGHTEAFF	TGTGCCAGCAGCATACAGGGGCACACTGAAGCTTTCTTT
TRBV27	TRBJ1-2	-	-	CASSLLGYEGGGYTF	TGTGCCAGCAGTTTATTGGGATACGAAGGAGGTGGCTACACCTTC
TRBV9	TRBJ2-1	-	few	CASSVDRTEQFF	TGTGCCAGCAGCGTAGACAGGACTGAGCAGTTCTTC
TRBV7-8	TRBJ2-2	TRBD1	-	CASSPPTWQGAGELFF	TGTGCCAGCAGCCCCCCTACCTGGCAGGGGGCCGGGGAGCTGTTTTTT
TRBV28	TRBJ2-6	-	few	CASSLGGISGANVLTF	TGTGCCAGCAGTTTAGGTGGGATCTCTGGGGCCAACGTCCTGACTTTC
TRBV7-2	TRBJ1-3	TRBD1	-	CASSLTGTNSGNTIYF	TGTGCCAGCAGCTTGACAGGGACCAACTCTGGAAACACCATATATTTT
TRBV5-6	TRBJ1-3	-	-	CASSFGPRTGNTIYF	TGTGCCAGCAGCTTCGGCCCACGGACTGGAAACACCATATATTTT
TRBV10-3	TRBJ2-7	-	-	CATMDVVLYEQYF	TGTGCCACTATGGACGTGGTCCTCTACGAGCAGTACTTC
TRBV19	TRBJ1-5	-	-	CASSRQAQSNQPQHF	TGTGCCAGTAGTCGACAGGCGCAGTCCAATCAGCCCCAGCATTTT
TRBV2	TRBJ2-1	TRBD1	-	CASRDRVRNEQFF	TGTGCCAGCAGGGACAGGGTGCGGAATGAGCAGTTCTTC
TRBV5-5	TRBJ1-1	-	-	CASSFSGEGTEAFF	TGTGCCAGCAGCTTTTCCGGGGAGGGCACTGAAGCTTTCTTT
TRBV7-8	TRBJ2-7	TRBD2	-	CASSSVQTSGRAMGYYEQYF	TGTGCCAGCAGCTCCGTACAGACTAGCGGGAGGGCCATGGGATACTACGAGCAGTACTTC
TRBV6-1	TRBJ2-7	-	-	CASSEAWNFPYEQYF	TGTGCCAGCAGTGAAGCGTGGAATTTTCCCTACGAGCAGTACTTC
TRBV27	TRBJ2-3	-	-	CASSFTYGTDTQYF	TGTGCCAGCAGTTTTACTTACGGGACAGATACGCAGTATTTT
TRBV7-3	TRBJ2-5	TRBD2	-	CASSPQRGETQYF	TGTGCCAGCAGCCCTCAGCGGGGGGAGACCCAGTACTTC
TRBV11-2	TRBJ2-7	TRBD2	-	CASRTGTSGRYEQYF	TGTGCCAGCAGGACTGGGACTAGCGGGAGATACGAGCAGTACTTC
TRBV5-1	TRBJ1-2	TRBD1	once	CASSSGGTDYGYTF	TGCGCCAGCAGCTCGGGGGGGACAGACTATGGCTACACCTTC
TRBV6-1	TRBJ2-1	TRBD2	-	CASSEALLAGGYNEQFF	TGTGCCAGCAGTGAAGCGCTTCTGGCGGGAGGCTACAATGAGCAGTTCTTC
TRBV7-9	TRBJ2-7	-	-	CASSLAHVGNYEQYF	TGTGCCAGCAGCTTAGCGCATGTGGGGAACTACGAGCAGTACTTC
TRBV27	TRBJ2-2	-	-	CASSYKNTGELFF	TGTGCCAGCAGTTACAAAAACACCGGGGAGCTGTTTTTT
TRBV7-9	TRBJ2-7	-	-	CASSPGQTYEQYF	TGTGCCAGCAGCCCGGGACAAACCTACGAGCAGTACTTC
TRBV5-1	TRBJ1-1	TRBD1	many	CASSADNRGNTEAFF	TGCGCCAGCAGCGCAGACAACAGGGGGAACACTGAAGCTTTCTTT
TRBV19	TRBJ1-1	TRBD1	-	CASSPPTGRGTEAFF	TGTGCCAGTAGCCCCCCGACAGGGAGGGGCACTGAAGCTTTCTTT
TRBV28	TRBJ2-7	-	-	CASSLGIYEQYF	TGTGCCAGCAGTTTAGGGATTTACGAGCAGTACTTC